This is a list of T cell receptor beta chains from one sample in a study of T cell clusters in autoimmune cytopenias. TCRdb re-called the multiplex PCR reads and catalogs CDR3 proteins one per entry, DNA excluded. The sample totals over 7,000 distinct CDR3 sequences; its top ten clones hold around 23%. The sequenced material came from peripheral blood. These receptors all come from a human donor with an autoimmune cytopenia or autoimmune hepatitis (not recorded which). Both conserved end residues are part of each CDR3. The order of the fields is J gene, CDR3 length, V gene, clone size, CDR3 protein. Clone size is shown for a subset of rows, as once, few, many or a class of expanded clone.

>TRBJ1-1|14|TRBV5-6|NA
CASSITGGGTEAFF
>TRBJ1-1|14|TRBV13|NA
CASSPYNRGTEAFF
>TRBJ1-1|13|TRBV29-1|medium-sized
CSVRTALNTEAFF
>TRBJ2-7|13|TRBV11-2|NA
CASSLFSGYEQYF
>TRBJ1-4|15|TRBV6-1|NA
CASSERQGRVEKLFF
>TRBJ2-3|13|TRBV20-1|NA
CSARDLGEDTQYF
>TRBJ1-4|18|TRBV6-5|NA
CASSLRGQGFATNEKLFF
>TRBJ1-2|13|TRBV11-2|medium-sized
CASSFGGNYGYTF
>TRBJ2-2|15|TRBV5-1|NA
CASSPGTRRPGELFF
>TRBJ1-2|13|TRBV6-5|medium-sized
CASSGAGYYGYTF
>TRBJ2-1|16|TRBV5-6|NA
CASSLDRGTTHNEQFF
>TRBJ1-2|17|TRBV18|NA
CASSPLAETGPLYGYTF
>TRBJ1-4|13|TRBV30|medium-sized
CAWSSQYNEKLFF
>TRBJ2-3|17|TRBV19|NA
CASTTIGQGGDTDTQYF
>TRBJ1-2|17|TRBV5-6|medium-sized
CASSFDRTGGLNYGYTF